Shown below are 8 T cell receptor beta chains from a single sample sequenced in a study of blood T cell repertoires in COVID-19. TCRdb's table, derived via immunoSEQ multiplex PCR, lists solely in-frame clones and lacks some. Here the sample spans tens of thousands of clones, 65% to 85% being singletons. Sequenced sample: peripheral blood. These receptors were taken from a man at least 80 years old with active or convalescent COVID-19.

The V and J genes are TRBV7-9 and TRBJ1-6; perhaps TRBD1 as D (6 bases). CDR1 and CDR2 from the germline V gene are SEHNR and FQNEAQ (reference sequence). Between the trimmed V and J ends, which lost 5 bases and 10 bases, there was a span of 12 bases. CDR3 size: 13 residues. In nucleotides, the CDR3 is TGTGCCAGCAGCGTAAACAGGGACTCACCCCTCCACTTT. Amino acid sequence: CASSVNRDSPLHF. Full variable domain (outside the CDR3, taken from reference TRBV7-9 and TRBJ1-6): DTGVSQNPRHKITKRGQNVTFRCDPISEHNRLYWYRQTLGQGPEFLTYFQNEAQLEKSRLLSDRFSAERPKGSFSTLEIQRTEQGDSAMYLCASSVNRDSPLHFGNGTRLTVT.

The chain employs TRBV4-3 and TRBJ2-7; D remains ambiguous. Germline assignment: CDR1 LGHNA and CDR2 YSLEER. This CDR3 region has 14 residues. Trimming removed 3 bases at V and 6 bases at J, with 15 bases between. In nucleotides, the CDR3 is TGCGCCAGCAGCCATAATTCGCGATCAGGCGAGCAGTACTTC. The encoded protein is CASSHNSRSGEQYF.

This rearrangement joins TRBV11-1 to TRBJ1-2; 7 positions match TRBD1. V gave up 5 bases and J gave up 8 bases; unmatched junction bases: 5. The CDR3 is 12 amino acids. The germline CDR1 and CDR2 sequences are SGHAT and FQDESV (reference sequence). In DNA, the CDR3 is TGTGCCAGCAGCCCCGGGACAGCCGGCTACACCTTC. Residues: CASSPGTAGYTF. Looking up the rest from reference TRBV11-1 and TRBJ1-2 gives the full variable domain: EAEVAQSPRYKITEKSQAVAFWCDPISGHATLYWYRQILGQGPELLVQFQDESVVDDSQLPKDRFSAERLKGVDSTLKIQPAELGDSAMYLCASSPGTAGYTFGSGTRLTVV.

V usage is TRBV4-1 and J usage is TRBJ1-5; possible D gene TRBD1, 5 bases. Germline V lookup: CDR1 MGHRA, CDR2 YSYEKL. This CDR3 is 16 amino acids long. V lost 0 bases and J 3 bases, leaving 12 bases between the germline ends. This CDR3 reads CASSQDWAGNNQPQHF. The CDR3 nucleotides are TGCGCCAGCAGCCAAGATTGGGCAGGGAACAATCAGCCCCAGCATTTT.

The chain is built from TRBV7-9 and TRBJ2-3, with a weak D call TRBD2 (6 bases). Germline V CDR1 and CDR2: SEHNR, FQNEAQ (reference sequence). The CDR3 contains 13 residues. V was clipped by 1 base and J by 4 bases, with 6 bases between them. In nucleotides, the CDR3 is TGTGCCAGCAGCTTAGGGGGGGCAGATACGCAGTATTTT. It encodes CASSLGGADTQYF.

The rearrangement links TRBV24-1 to TRBJ2-5, with D unclear. The V end lost 4 bases, the J end lost 4 bases, and 3 bases lay between the germline ends. The CDR3 runs 11 residues. Germline assignment: CDR1 KGHDR and CDR2 SFDVKD. As DNA, the CDR3 is TGTGCCACCAGTGACCTAGAGACCCAGTACTTC. Translating gives CATSDLETQYF.

J is TRBJ2-2 and V is TRBV7-6; TRBD1 aligns across 10 bases. This CDR3 contains 14 residues. With 4 bases clipped from V and 5 bases from J, the junction kept 1 base outside the gene matches. The germline gives CDR1 SGHVS, CDR2 FNYEAQ. The CDR3 spells CASSWTGGTGELFF. The CDR3 nucleotides read TGTGCCAGCAGCTGGACAGGGGGTACCGGGGAGCTGTTTTTT.

The chain couples TRBV3-1 (or the pseudogene TRBV3-2) to TRBJ2-1; maybe TRBD2 (6 bases). CDR1 is LGHDT, CDR2 YNNKEL, per germline (reference sequence). Deletions cut 0 bases from V and 8 bases from J, with 8 bases between. The CDR3 length is 13 residues. The CDR3 reads CASSQDSGDEQFF. The DNA of the CDR3 is TGTGCCAGCAGCCAAGATAGCGGCGATGAGCAGTTCTTC.